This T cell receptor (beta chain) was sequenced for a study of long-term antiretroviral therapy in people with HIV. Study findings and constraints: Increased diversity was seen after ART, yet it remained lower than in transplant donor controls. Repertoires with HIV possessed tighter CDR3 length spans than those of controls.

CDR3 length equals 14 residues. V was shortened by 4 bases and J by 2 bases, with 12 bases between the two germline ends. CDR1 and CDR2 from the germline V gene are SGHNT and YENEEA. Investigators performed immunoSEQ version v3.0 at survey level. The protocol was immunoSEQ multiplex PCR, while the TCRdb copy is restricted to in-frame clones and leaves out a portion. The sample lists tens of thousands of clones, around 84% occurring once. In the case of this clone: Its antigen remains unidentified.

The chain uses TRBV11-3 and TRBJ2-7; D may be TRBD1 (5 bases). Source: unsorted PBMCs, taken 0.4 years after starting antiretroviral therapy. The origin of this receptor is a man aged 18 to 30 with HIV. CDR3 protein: CASSSSLGPYEQYF. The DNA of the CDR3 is TGTGCCAGCAGCTCCTCTTTGGGGCCCTACGAGCAGTACTTC. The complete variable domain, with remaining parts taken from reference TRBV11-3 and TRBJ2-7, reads EAGVVQSPRYKIIEKKQPVAFWCNPISGHNTLYWYLQNLGQGPELLIRYENEEAVDDSQLPKDRFSAERLKGVDSTLKIQPAELGDSAVYLCASSSSLGPYEQYFGPGTRLTVT.